These T cell receptor beta chains were read from a single sample in a study of blood T cell repertoires in COVID-19. The protocol was immunoSEQ multiplex PCR, while the TCRdb copy is restricted to in-frame clones and leaves out a portion. The top ten hold around 2.5% of the sample, which has approximately 150,000 clones, more than 75% seen once. Material for sequencing was peripheral blood. The receptors stem from a woman of 80 years or more with COVID-19, enrolled during active disease. CDR3s include the opening cysteine and the closing phenylalanine or tryptophan. The D gene is left open where the match is weak. Only part of the rows carry a size: once, few, many, or a class if the clone is expanded.

TGTGCCAGCAGCATCAGACAGGATCGTCAGCCCCAGCATTTT | CASSIRQDRQPQHF | TRBJ1-5 | TRBV6-5 | NA | NA
TGTGCCAGCAGCCAAGGACAGGGAAATTCACCCCTCCACTTT | CASSQGQGNSPLHF | TRBJ1-6 | TRBV3-1/TRBV3-2 | NA | TRBD1
TGTGCCAGCAGTAGCAGACAGACATACAATGAGCAGTTCTTC | CASSSRQTYNEQFF | TRBJ2-1 | TRBV6-5 | NA | NA
TGCGCCAGCGGATCAGGTGCGACCGGGGCCAACGTCCTGACTTTC | CASGSGATGANVLTF | TRBJ2-6 | TRBV5-1 | NA | NA
TGCAGCGTTGCACGGGACACCGCGGACTATGGCTACACCTTC | CSVARDTADYGYTF | TRBJ1-2 | TRBV29-1 | NA | NA
TGTGCCAGTAGTACCCTGAGCTCTGGAAACACCATATATTTT | CASSTLSSGNTIYF | TRBJ1-3 | TRBV19 | NA | NA
TGCGCCAGCAGCCGCGACAGGGACCAGCCCCAGCATTTT | CASSRDRDQPQHF | TRBJ1-5 | TRBV5-1 | NA | TRBD1
TGTGCCAGCAGCCTTAGCGGGAGGGCTACAGATACGCAGTATTTT | CASSLSGRATDTQYF | TRBJ2-3 | TRBV7-3 | NA | TRBD2
TGTGCCAGCAGCTATACAGGGGGCGGCTATGGCTACACCTTC | CASSYTGGGYGYTF | TRBJ1-2 | TRBV6-5 | NA | TRBD1
TGTGCCAGCAGCCAACAACTAGCTAACACCGGGGAGCTGTTTTTT | CASSQQLANTGELFF | TRBJ2-2 | TRBV3-1/TRBV3-2 | once | NA
TGTGCCAGCAGTTTACAGGGGGCAAGCAATCAGCCCCAGCATTTT | CASSLQGASNQPQHF | TRBJ1-5 | TRBV28 | NA | TRBD1
TGTGCCAGCTCAATGGACTCGGGCACCGGGGAGCTGTTTTTT | CASSMDSGTGELFF | TRBJ2-2 | TRBV18 | NA | NA
TGTGCCAGCACCTCTCCGGACAGGCTCAATCAGCCCCAGCATTTT | CASTSPDRLNQPQHF | TRBJ1-5 | TRBV28 | NA | TRBD1
TGTGCCAGTAGTATAACTAGCGGGAGAAACAATGAGCAGTTCTTC | CASSITSGRNNEQFF | TRBJ2-1 | TRBV19 | once | TRBD2
TGTGCCAGCAACGGACGTGGTAGCGGGAGTACGGGGGAGCTGTTTTTT | CASNGRGSGSTGELFF | TRBJ2-2 | TRBV2 | few | TRBD2
TGTGCCAGCAGCCAGGGAGGGGGTTTAGAAGCTTTCTTT | CASSQGGGLEAFF | TRBJ1-1 | TRBV7-9 | NA | NA
TGTGCCAGCAGTCCACCCCACGGCTCTGGAAACACCATATATTTT | CASSPPHGSGNTIYF | TRBJ1-3 | TRBV6-5 | NA | NA
TGCAGCGCCCGTAGGGGTCATGAGCAGTTCTTC | CSARRGHEQFF | TRBJ2-1 | TRBV29-1 | NA | NA
TGTGCCATCAGTGAGTCGGGGGCCTCGGATGGCTACACCTTC | CAISESGASDGYTF | TRBJ1-2 | TRBV10-3 | NA | NA
TGCGCCAGCAGCTTGGGTAGCGGGGACAATGAGCAGTTCTTC | CASSLGSGDNEQFF | TRBJ2-1 | TRBV5-1 | NA | TRBD2
TGTGCCAGCAGGTGGAGGGGCAGCACTGAAGCTTTCTTT | CASRWRGSTEAFF | TRBJ1-1 | TRBV5-6 | NA | NA
TGTGCCAGCAGCATTTCCGGGACTAGCCACTTCACAGATACGCAGTATTTT | CASSISGTSHFTDTQYF | TRBJ2-3 | TRBV7-9 | NA | TRBD2
TGCGCCAGCAGCACCAATGGACAGACTGGGGCCAACGTCCTGACTTTC | CASSTNGQTGANVLTF | TRBJ2-6 | TRBV5-1 | NA | NA
TGTGCCAGCACTCGGACAGGGAGCTCCTACGAGCAGTACTTC | CASTRTGSSYEQYF | TRBJ2-7 | TRBV11-2 | once | TRBD1
TGTGCCAGCAGTTTGGCAGGGGCGAACTATGGCTACACCTTC | CASSLAGANYGYTF | TRBJ1-2 | TRBV27 | NA | NA
TGTGCCAGTAACAGAGCTATGGCAGATACGCAGTATTTT | CASNRAMADTQYF | TRBJ2-3 | TRBV28 | NA | NA
TGTGCCAGCAGTCATACCGGGACAGGCACCTCCTACGAGCAGTACTTC | CASSHTGTGTSYEQYF | TRBJ2-7 | TRBV27 | NA | TRBD1